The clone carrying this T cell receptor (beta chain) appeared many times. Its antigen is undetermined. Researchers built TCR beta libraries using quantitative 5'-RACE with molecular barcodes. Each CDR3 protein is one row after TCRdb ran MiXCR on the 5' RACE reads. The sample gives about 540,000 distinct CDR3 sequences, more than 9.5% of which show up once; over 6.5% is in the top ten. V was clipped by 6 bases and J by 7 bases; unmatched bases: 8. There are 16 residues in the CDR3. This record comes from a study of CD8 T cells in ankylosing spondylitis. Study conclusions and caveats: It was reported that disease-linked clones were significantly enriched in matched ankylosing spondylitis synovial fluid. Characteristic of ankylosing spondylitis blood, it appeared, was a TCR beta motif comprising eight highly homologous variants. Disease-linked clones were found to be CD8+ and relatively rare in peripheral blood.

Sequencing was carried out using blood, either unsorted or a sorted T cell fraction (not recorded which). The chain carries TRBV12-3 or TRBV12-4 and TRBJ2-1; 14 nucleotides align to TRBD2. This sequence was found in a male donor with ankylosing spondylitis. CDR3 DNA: TGTGCCAGCAGCCGCCGACTAGCGGGAGGGCTGAATGAGCAGTTCTTC. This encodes CASSRRLAGGLNEQFF.